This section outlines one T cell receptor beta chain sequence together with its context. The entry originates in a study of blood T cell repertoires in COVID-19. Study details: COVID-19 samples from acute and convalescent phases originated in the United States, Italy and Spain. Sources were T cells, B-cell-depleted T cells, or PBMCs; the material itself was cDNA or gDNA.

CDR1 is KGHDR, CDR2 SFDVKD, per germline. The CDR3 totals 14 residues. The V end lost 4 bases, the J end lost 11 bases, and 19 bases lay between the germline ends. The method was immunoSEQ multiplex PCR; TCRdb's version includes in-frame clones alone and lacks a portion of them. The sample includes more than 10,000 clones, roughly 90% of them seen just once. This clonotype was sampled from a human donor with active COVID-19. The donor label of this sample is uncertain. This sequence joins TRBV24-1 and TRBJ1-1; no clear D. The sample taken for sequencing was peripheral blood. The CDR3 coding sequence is TGTGCCACCAGTGACCTTGGTAGTGGGCGTGGGGCTTTCTTT. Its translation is CATSDLGSGRGAFF.